Shown below are 21 T cell receptor beta chains from a single sample sequenced in a study of blood T cell repertoires in COVID-19. The data were produced by immunoSEQ multiplex PCR, yet TCRdb's version contains in-frame clones alone and is incomplete. The sample gives about 98,000 clones, approximately 86% of which show up once; under 3% is in the top ten. Sequencing was performed on peripheral blood. Receptors originate from a man between 45 and 60 years old with active or convalescent COVID-19.

This rearrangement joins TRBV19 to TRBJ1-2; the match to TRBD1 covers 11 bases. Germline assignment: CDR1 LNHDA and CDR2 SQIVND (reference sequence). The V segment lost 6 bases and the J segment 11 bases; nucleotides outside the gene matches: 8. CDR3 size: 13 residues. Written as DNA, the CDR3 is TGTGCCAGTAGAGGACAGGGGGCGCGAGAATACACCTTC. Protein: CASRGQGAREYTF.

This chain uses TRBV19 with TRBJ1-1; no reliable D call. CDR1 is LNHDA and CDR2 is SQIVND in the germline V gene (reference sequence). The CDR3 extends over 11 amino acids. The V end was cut by 5 bases, the J end by 7 bases, with 8 bases between. CDR3 sequence: CASSRVNEAFF. Here the CDR3 DNA reads TGTGCCAGTAGTCGCGTTAATGAAGCTTTCTTT.

The chain uses TRBV3-1 (or the pseudogene TRBV3-2) and TRBJ2-4; a possible D gene is TRBD2 (5 bases). Germline lookup yields CDR1 LGHDT and CDR2 YNNKEL (reference sequence). V was trimmed by 1 base and J by 4 bases, leaving 11 bases between them. CDR3 length: 15 residues. DNA of the CDR3: TGTGCCAGCAGCCAAGTCCACGGGAAAAAAAACATTCAGTACTTC. Translated: CASSQVHGKKNIQYF.

This clone was recorded only once. The chain employs TRBV2 and TRBJ2-1; D perhaps matches TRBD2 (6 bases). V lost 6 bases and J lost 4, with 13 bases in between. This CDR3 is built from 14 residues. Germline assignment: CDR1 SNHLY and CDR2 FYNNEI. Here the CDR3 reads CASRRTTLYNEQFF. DNA for the CDR3: TGTGCCAGCAGACGGACTACCCTTTACAATGAGCAGTTCTTC.

The genes are TRBV5-4 and TRBJ1-1, with 7 bases that match TRBD1. The CDR3 totals 12 residues. V shed 1 base and J 10 bases; nucleotides not matched to a gene: 4. Germline-derived CDR1 and CDR2 are SGHNT and YYREEE (reference sequence). The CDR3, as DNA: TGTGCCAGCAGCTTGTCTGAGGGGGCAGCTTTCTTT. Protein product: CASSLSEGAAFF.

The rearrangement links TRBV3-1 (or the pseudogene TRBV3-2) to TRBJ1-2, with TRBD1 matching 9 bases. V trimming: 4 bases; J trimming: 7 bases; junction bases outside the gene matches: 4. Germline V gives CDR1 LGHDT, CDR2 YNNKEL (reference sequence). The CDR3 is 13 residues long. The CDR3 loop is CASSPGQGGGYTF. The CDR3, as DNA: TGTGCCAGCAGCCCGGGACAGGGAGGTGGCTACACCTTC.

J is TRBJ1-2 and V is TRBV6-5; 7 bases are a match to TRBD1. V was pared by 6 bases and J by 0 bases, with 4 bases of the junction left unmatched. This CDR3 contains 14 residues. Germline V lookup: CDR1 MNHEY, CDR2 SVGAGI. The CDR3 protein is CASSSGTANYGYTF. CDR3 sequence (DNA): TGTGCCAGCAGCTCCGGGACAGCTAACTATGGCTACACCTTC.

This chain connects TRBV4-1 to TRBJ2-2, with D perhaps matching TRBD2 (7 bases). The V gene's germline CDR1 is MGHRA and CDR2 YSYEKL. This CDR3 region has 16 residues. Trimming pared 0 bases from V and 7 bases from J, leaving 15 bases between. As DNA, the CDR3 is TGCGCCAGCAGCCAAGAATGGCAGGGAGGGGGCGGGGAGCTGTTTTTT. Translation gives CASSQEWQGGGGELFF.

This clone was counted only a few times. The V and J genes are TRBV7-9 and TRBJ2-5; D might be TRBD2 (6 bases). Trimming removed 5 bases from V and 2 bases from J, with 15 bases in between. The CDR3 has 15 amino acids. Germline V gene lookup returns CDR1 SEHNR and CDR2 FQNEAQ (reference sequence). Here the CDR3 DNA reads TGTGCCAGCAGCGCCCGACTAGGGAATCAAGAGACCCAGTACTTC. Amino acids: CASSARLGNQETQYF.

J is TRBJ1-2 and V is TRBV29-1, with TRBD1 matching over 8 bases. Germline CDR1 and CDR2: SQVTM and ANQGSEA. The CDR3 has 13 residues. The ends lost 6 bases at V and 8 bases at J; junction bases unmatched: 11. The CDR3: CSVTGVAIEGYTF. The CDR3 bases are TGCAGCGTGACAGGGGTGGCTATCGAAGGCTACACCTTC.

The chain recombines TRBV10-1 with TRBJ2-2, with 8 bases identical to TRBD2. There are 16 residues in the CDR3. Germline V CDR1 and CDR2: WNHNN, SYGVQD (reference sequence). Unmatched junction bases numbered 6, after V lost 0 bases and J lost 6 bases. Here the CDR3 DNA reads TGCGCCAGCAGTGAGTCCCGGGGGGGTCCCCCCGGGGAGCTGTTTTTT. This encodes CASSESRGGPPGELFF.

This chain links TRBV28 with TRBJ2-3; TRBD2 matches 10 bases. The V segment lost 1 base and the J segment 3 bases; nucleotides outside the gene matches: 10. Germline V gene sequence: CDR1 MDHEN, CDR2 SYDVKM. The CDR3 runs 18 residues. The CDR3, as DNA: TGTGCCAGCAGTTTATCCCTAGCGGGGGCCCCTGGTACAGATACGCAGTATTTT. Translated: CASSLSLAGAPGTDTQYF.

The rearrangement joins TRBV24-1 to TRBJ1-5, with D hard to call. This CDR3 has 13 amino acids. Germline V gene lookup returns CDR1 KGHDR and CDR2 SFDVKD. V was cut by 7 bases and J by 1 base, with 7 bases left in between. The DNA of the CDR3 is TGTGCCACCAGGGCAGCGAGCAATCAGCCCCAGCATTTT. Encoded protein: CATRAASNQPQHF.

This chain joins TRBV10-3 and TRBJ1-2; D may be TRBD1 (5 bases). Per the germline V gene, CDR1 is ENHRY and CDR2 is SYGVKD. The CDR3 totals 14 residues. V lost 2 bases and J 0 bases, leaving 7 bases between the germline ends. CDR3 bases: TGTGCCATCAGTGAGGTAGGGGCTAACTATGGCTACACCTTC. Protein: CAISEVGANYGYTF.

The chain recombines TRBV19 with TRBJ1-2; TRBD1 agrees at 8 bases. This CDR3 comprises 16 residues. Germline values: CDR1 LNHDA, CDR2 SQIVND (reference sequence). The V gene end was trimmed by 5 bases and the J gene end by 0 bases; junction bases not matched to a gene: 8. The CDR3 spells CASSPADRASNYGYTF. For the CDR3, the DNA is TGTGCCAGTAGTCCCGCGGACAGGGCGTCTAACTATGGCTACACCTTC.

The chain carries TRBV5-1 and TRBJ2-5; 8 bases align to TRBD1. The V and J ends lost 3 bases and 4 bases, in that order; junction bases with no gene match: 8. The CDR3 is 15 residues long. Germline values: CDR1 SGHRS, CDR2 YFSETQ. The CDR3 sequence is CASSSLTGEAETQYF. CDR3 in DNA: TGCGCCAGCAGCTCACTGACAGGGGAGGCAGAGACCCAGTACTTC.

The CDR3 reads CASRMAGDSPLHF. The CDR3 DNA reads as TGTGCCAGCAGGATGGCAGGGGATTCACCCCTCCACTTT. This chain uses TRBV27 with TRBJ1-6, with a possible D match to TRBD1 (6 bases). Trimming pared 6 bases from V and 8 bases from J, leaving 11 bases between. The germline V gene has CDR1 MNHEY and CDR2 SMNVEV (reference sequence). The CDR3 contains 13 residues.

The chain has TRBV28 and TRBJ2-7; 10 bases are shared with TRBD1. Trimming removed 6 bases from V and 5 bases from J; junction bases left unmatched: 10. Per germline, CDR1 MDHEN and CDR2 SYDVKM. The CDR3 loop spans 15 amino acids. CDR3 sequence: CASSRRGQGIDEQYV. The CDR3 DNA sequence: TGTGCCAGCAGCAGGAGGGGACAGGGGATCGACGAGCAGTACGTC.

This chain connects TRBV27 to TRBJ1-6; TRBD1 might be the D (6 bases). The CDR3 contains 15 residues. CDR1 and CDR2 from the germline V gene are MNHEY and SMNVEV (reference sequence). V was clipped by 5 bases and J by 4 bases, with 12 bases between them. The CDR3 spells CASSRQDTYNSPLHF. In DNA form, the CDR3 reads TGTGCCAGCAGTAGACAGGACACTTATAATTCACCCCTCCACTTT.

The chain has TRBV3-1 (or the pseudogene TRBV3-2) and TRBJ2-3, with TRBD2 matching 8 bases. After removal of 1 base from V and 0 bases from J, the junction contained 9 bases not matched to a gene. The CDR3 has 18 residues. CDR1 and CDR2 (germline): LGHDT, YNNKEL (reference sequence). Written as DNA, the CDR3 is TGTGCCAGCAGCCAAGCCAGCGGGGGACCCTCTAGCACAGATACGCAGTATTTT. Residues: CASSQASGGPSSTDTQYF.

The chain is built from TRBV9 and TRBJ1-6; the match to TRBD1 covers 8 bases. V gave up 4 bases and J gave up 7 bases; unmatched junction bases: 13. Germline V gives CDR1 SGDLS, CDR2 YYNGEE. The CDR3 sequence is 17 residues long. The CDR3 DNA reads as TGTGCCAGCAGCCCTAAGACAGGGGCCCCGAACAATTCACCCCTCCACTTT. Translation gives CASSPKTGAPNNSPLHF.